Following are 12 T cell receptor beta chains from one sample sequenced in a study of beta chain features in type 1 diabetes (dated by TCRdb to 2017 to 2018). Receptors were amplified or captured by the immunoSEQ multiplex PCR assay. The entire isolated RNA was reverse transcribed using the High Capacity cDNA Reverse Transcription Kit, and thus expressed TCRB transcripts were sequenced. What TCRdb holds here is the immuneACCESS table cut down to in-frame rearrangements. Part of the clones is not present; checked against another copy, under half of the missing clones reflect an unresolved V gene, and the others are unexplained. The sample has about 620,000 clones on record, around 16% of them singletons. The ten largest clonotypes hold about 0.087% of the sample. Sequenced sample: naive CD4+ T cells from blood. This specimen's cell subset or site label, interpreted: true naive CD4+ T cells. Receptors were obtained from a young man in good health.

V usage is TRBV10-3 and J usage is TRBJ2-5; a possible D gene is TRBD2 (5 bases). Germline assignment: CDR1 ENHRY and CDR2 SYGVKD. V dropped 3 bases and J dropped 2 bases, with 7 bases sitting between them. CDR3 length equals 13 residues. The CDR3 loop reads CAISEREQETQYF. CDR3 nucleotide sequence: TGTGCCATCAGTGAACGGGAACAAGAGACCCAGTACTTC.

This clone was picked up a small number of times. CDR3 residues: CASSTKREAGADTQYF. The CDR3 DNA is TGTGCCAGCAGCACCAAGCGGGAGGCGGGGGCAGATACGCAGTATTTT. This rearrangement joins TRBV21-1 to TRBJ2-3; whether TRBD2, the table's D call, matches the DNA was not checked. TRBV21-1 is termed a pseudogene. The CDR3 length is 16 residues.

This clone showed up just a few times. CDR3 in amino acids: CAIRTSGRADEQYF. For the CDR3, the DNA is TGTGCCATCCGGACTAGCGGGAGGGCGGACGAGCAGTACTTC. The V gene is TRBV10-3, the J gene TRBJ2-7; 15 bases map to TRBD2. The CDR3 extends over 14 amino acids. After removal of 8 bases from V and 5 bases from J, the junction contained 4 bases not matched to a gene. Per germline, CDR1 ENHRY and CDR2 SYGVKD.

A remark on this clone: One end of the junction varies from germline; a read error may be responsible. The chain has TRBV7-7 and TRBJ1-4, with 8 bases that match TRBD1. The CDR3 extends over 17 amino acids. The germline gives CDR1 SSHAT, CDR2 FNYEAQ (reference sequence). CDR3 in DNA: TGTGCTAGCAGCCCCATACTAAGCGGACAGGGAAACGAAAAACTGTTTTTT. It codes for CASSPILSGQGNEKLFF. Full variable domain (remainder filled in from reference TRBV7-7 and TRBJ1-4): GAGVSQSPRYKVTKRGQDVTLRCDPISSHATLYWYQQALGQGPEFLTYFNYEAQPDKSGLPSDRFSAERPEGSISTLTIQRTEQRDSAMYRCASSPILSGQGNEKLFFGSGTQLSVL.

This clone was seen only a few times. The J gene is TRBJ2-5, the V gene TRBV19; a possible D gene is TRBD1 (5 bases). CDR3 size: 13 residues. Per germline, CDR1 LNHDA and CDR2 SQIVND (reference sequence). Trimming removed 5 bases from V and 2 bases from J, with 9 bases in between. For the CDR3, the DNA is TGTGCCAGTAGTGACAGTGATCAAGAGACCCAGTACTTC. It is translated as CASSDSDQETQYF.

This sequence joins TRBV5-4 and TRBJ2-7, with 9 bases that match TRBD2. This CDR3 comprises 16 residues. CDR1 and CDR2 from the germline V gene are SGHNT and YYREEE (reference sequence). Unmatched junction bases numbered 6, after V lost 2 bases and J lost 0 bases. Written as DNA, the CDR3 is TGTGCCAGCAGCTTAGACAGACTAGCGGCCTCCTACGAGCAGTACTTC. This encodes CASSLDRLAASYEQYF. The full variable domain, in which reference TRBV5-4 and TRBJ2-7 provide the parts outside the CDR3, is ETGVTQSPTHLIKTRGQQVTLRCSSQSGHNTVSWYQQALGQGPQFIFQYYREEENGRGNFPPRFSGLQFPNYSSELNVNALELDDSALYLCASSLDRLAASYEQYFGPGTRLTVT.

This clone has only a few counts. This chain links TRBV25-1 with TRBJ1-5, with 7 bases aligning to TRBD1. With V trimmed by 6 bases and J by 2 bases, 10 bases remained unmatched. This CDR3 contains 16 residues. Germline CDR1 MGHDK, CDR2 SYGVNS. CDR3 DNA: TGTGCCAGCAGGAGAACACAGGGGATGGGCAATCAGCCCCAGCATTTT. Its translation is CASRRTQGMGNQPQHF.

This clone has only a few counts. Likely a read error: the CDR3 ends without its conserved phenylalanine or tryptophan. The DNA is left out, because the CDR3 cannot be placed on it with certainty; the CDR3 is given as TCRdb lists it. The chain links TRBV25-1 to TRBJ1-1. Germline assignment: CDR1 MGHDK and CDR2 SYGVNS. The CDR3 is made up of 14 amino acids, end residues included. CDR3 residues: CASSESGRRSLVIV.

This clone has only a few counts. This chain joins TRBV7-9 and TRBJ2-7, with a possible D match to TRBD1 (6 bases). Germline CDR1 and CDR2: SEHNR and FQNEAQ (reference sequence). Trimming took 2 bases from V and 2 from J, leaving 13 bases between them. This CDR3 contains 15 residues. The CDR3 sequence: CASSLPLGAAYEQYF. CDR3 nucleotides: TGTGCCAGCAGCTTACCACTGGGGGCTGCCTACGAGCAGTACTTC.

This chain joins TRBV18 and TRBJ2-4; D is unclear. The ends were cut back, 2 bases at V and 1 base at J, with 21 bases in the middle. The CDR3 covers 19 residues. Germline V gene data show CDR1 as KGHSH and CDR2 as LQKENI. The CDR3 protein is CASSPYFPRPEGAKNIQYF. In DNA form, the CDR3 reads TGTGCCAGCTCACCATATTTCCCCCGACCCGAAGGGGCCAAAAACATTCAGTACTTC.

V and J are TRBV29-1 and TRBJ2-1, with D possibly being TRBD2 (5 bases). Germline V gene sequence: CDR1 SQVTM, CDR2 ANQGSEA. This CDR3 region has 13 residues. V was cut by 8 bases and J by 2 bases, with 13 bases left in between. In nucleotides, the CDR3 is TGCAGCATAAGGACTCCTGCCTACAATGAGCAGTTCTTC. It yields the protein CSIRTPAYNEQFF.

There are a few counts of this clone. This chain uses TRBV4-2 with TRBJ1-5; D is undetermined. The CDR3 runs to 19 residues. Germline V gene data show CDR1 as LGHNA and CDR2 as YNFKEQ. Trimming shortened V by 0 bases and J by 0 bases, and 18 bases separated the two germline ends. The CDR3 bases are TGTGCCAGCAGCCAAGATCTCCTAGCGGCCCCCGGTAGCAATCAGCCCCAGCATTTT. Residues: CASSQDLLAAPGSNQPQHF.